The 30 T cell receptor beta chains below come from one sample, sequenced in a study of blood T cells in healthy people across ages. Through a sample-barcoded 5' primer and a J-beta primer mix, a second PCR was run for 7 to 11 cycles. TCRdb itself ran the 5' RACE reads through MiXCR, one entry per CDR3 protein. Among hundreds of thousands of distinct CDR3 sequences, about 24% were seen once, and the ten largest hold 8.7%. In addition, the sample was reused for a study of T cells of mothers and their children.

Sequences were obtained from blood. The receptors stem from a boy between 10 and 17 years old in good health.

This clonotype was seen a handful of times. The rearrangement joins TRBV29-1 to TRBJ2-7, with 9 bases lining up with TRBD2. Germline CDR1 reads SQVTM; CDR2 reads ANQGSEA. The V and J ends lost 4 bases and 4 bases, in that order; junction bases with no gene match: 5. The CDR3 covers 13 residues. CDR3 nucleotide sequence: TGCAGCGTTGTCTCGCGGGGGGGGTACGAGCAGTACTTC. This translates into CSVVSRGGYEQYF.

The CDR3 region is CASSQQQGYNTEAFF. CDR3 DNA: TGCGCCAGCAGCCAACAACAGGGGTACAACACTGAAGCTTTCTTT. This rearrangement joins TRBV4-3 to TRBJ1-1, with 7 bases fitting TRBD1. The trim removed 2 bases at V and 2 bases at J, leaving 5 bases unmatched. This CDR3 contains 15 residues. Per the germline V gene, CDR1 is LGHNA and CDR2 is YSLEER.

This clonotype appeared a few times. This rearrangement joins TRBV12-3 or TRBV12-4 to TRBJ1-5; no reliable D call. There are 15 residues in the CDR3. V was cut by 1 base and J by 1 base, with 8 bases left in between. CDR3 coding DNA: TGTGCCAGCAGTTTAGGAGGGTCAAGCAATCAGCCCCAGCATTTT. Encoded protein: CASSLGGSSNQPQHF.

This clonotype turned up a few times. The CDR3 sequence: CASPREWGLASEKLFF. As DNA, the CDR3 is TGTGCCAGCCCCAGAGAGTGGGGCTTGGCTAGTGAAAAACTGTTTTTT. The V call is TRBV14, the J call TRBJ1-4, with a weak D call TRBD1 (5 bases). The CDR3 length is 16 residues. V lost 8 bases and J lost 7, with 23 bases in between. Germline values: CDR1 SGHDN, CDR2 FVKESK.

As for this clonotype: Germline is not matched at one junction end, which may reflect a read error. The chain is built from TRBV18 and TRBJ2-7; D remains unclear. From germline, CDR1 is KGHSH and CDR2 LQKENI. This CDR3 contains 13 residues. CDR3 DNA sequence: TGTGCCAGCTCACCACTAAGAGGCCAAGCACAAAGTTTC. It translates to CASSPLRGQAQSF.

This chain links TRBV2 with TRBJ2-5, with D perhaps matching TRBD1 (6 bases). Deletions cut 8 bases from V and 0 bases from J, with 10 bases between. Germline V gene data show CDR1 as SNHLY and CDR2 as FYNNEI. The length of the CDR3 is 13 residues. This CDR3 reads CASCRDNQETQYF. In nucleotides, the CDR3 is TGTGCCAGCTGCCGGGACAACCAAGAGACCCAGTACTTC.

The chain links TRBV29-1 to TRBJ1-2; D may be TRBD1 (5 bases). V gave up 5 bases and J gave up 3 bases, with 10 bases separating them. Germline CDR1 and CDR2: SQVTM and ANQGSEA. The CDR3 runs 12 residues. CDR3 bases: TGCAGCGTTTACAGGATAGACTATGGCTACACCTTC. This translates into CSVYRIDYGYTF.

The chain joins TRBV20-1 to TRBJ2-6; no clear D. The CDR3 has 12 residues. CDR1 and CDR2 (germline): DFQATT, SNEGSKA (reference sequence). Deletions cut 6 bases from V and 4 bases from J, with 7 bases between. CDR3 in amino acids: CSASTGANVLTF. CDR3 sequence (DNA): TGCAGTGCCTCGACCGGGGCCAACGTCCTGACTTTC.

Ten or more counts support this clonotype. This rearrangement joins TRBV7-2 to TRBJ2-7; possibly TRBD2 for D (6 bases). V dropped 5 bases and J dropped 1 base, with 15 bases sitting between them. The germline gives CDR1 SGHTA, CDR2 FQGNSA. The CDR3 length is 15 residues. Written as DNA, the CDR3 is TGTGCCAGCAGCCCCCAGGAGGGGTGGTCCTACGAGCAGTACTTC. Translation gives CASSPQEGWSYEQYF.

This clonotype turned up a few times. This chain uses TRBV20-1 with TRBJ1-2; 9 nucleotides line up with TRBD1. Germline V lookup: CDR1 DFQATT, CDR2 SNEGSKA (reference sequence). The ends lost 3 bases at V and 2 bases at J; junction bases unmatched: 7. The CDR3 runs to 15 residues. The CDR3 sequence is CSASGQGRKNYGYTF. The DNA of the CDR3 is TGCAGTGCTAGCGGACAGGGGCGAAAGAACTATGGCTACACCTTC.

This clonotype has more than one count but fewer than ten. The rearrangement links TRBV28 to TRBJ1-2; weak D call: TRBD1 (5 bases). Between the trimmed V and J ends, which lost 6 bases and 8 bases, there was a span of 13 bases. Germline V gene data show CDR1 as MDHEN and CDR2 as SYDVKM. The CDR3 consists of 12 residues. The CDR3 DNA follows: TGTGCCAGCAGCCCTCTGGGGGGGGGCTACACCTTC. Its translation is CASSPLGGGYTF.

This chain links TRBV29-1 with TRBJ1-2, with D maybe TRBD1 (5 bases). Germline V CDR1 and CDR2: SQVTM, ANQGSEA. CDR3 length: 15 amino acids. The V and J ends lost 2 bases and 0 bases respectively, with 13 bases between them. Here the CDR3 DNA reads TGCAGCGTTGAACCAGGGAGATACGCTAACTATGGCTACACCTTC. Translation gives CSVEPGRYANYGYTF.

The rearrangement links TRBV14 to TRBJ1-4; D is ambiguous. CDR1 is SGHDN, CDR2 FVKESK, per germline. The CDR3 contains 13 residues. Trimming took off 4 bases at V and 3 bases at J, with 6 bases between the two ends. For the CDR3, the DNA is TGTGCCAGCAGCCGAAATGCTAATGAAAAACTGTTTTTT. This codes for CASSRNANEKLFF.

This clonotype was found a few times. The CDR3 DNA is TGCAGTGCTAGAGCCGGACACGAACTAGGACCGTACAATGAGCAGTTCTTC. This codes for CSARAGHELGPYNEQFF. The chain recombines TRBV20-1 with TRBJ2-1, with D perhaps assigned TRBD1 or TRBD2 (5 bases each). V lost 1 base, J lost 4 bases, and 20 bases lay in between. The CDR3 consists of 17 residues. The germline V gene encodes CDR1 DFQATT and CDR2 SNEGSKA (reference sequence).

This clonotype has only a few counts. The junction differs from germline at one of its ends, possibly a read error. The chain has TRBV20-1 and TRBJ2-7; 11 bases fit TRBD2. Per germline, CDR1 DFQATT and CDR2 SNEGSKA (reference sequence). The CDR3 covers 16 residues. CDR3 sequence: CSARDPLAGGTYERYF. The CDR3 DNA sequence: TGCAGTGCTAGAGATCCCCTAGCGGGAGGCACCTACGAGCGGTACTTC.

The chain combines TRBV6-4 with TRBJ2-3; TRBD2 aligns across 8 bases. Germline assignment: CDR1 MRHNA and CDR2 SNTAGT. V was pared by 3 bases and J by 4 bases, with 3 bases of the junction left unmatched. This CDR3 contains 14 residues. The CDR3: CASSEGGRSDTQYF. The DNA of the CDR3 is TGTGCCAGCAGTGAAGGCGGGAGGTCAGATACGCAGTATTTT.

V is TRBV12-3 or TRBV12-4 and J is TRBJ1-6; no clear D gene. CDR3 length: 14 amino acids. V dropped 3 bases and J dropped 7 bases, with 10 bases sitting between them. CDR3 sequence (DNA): TGTGCCAGCAGTTTTGTGGGAGAGAATTCACCCCTCCACTTT. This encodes CASSFVGENSPLHF.

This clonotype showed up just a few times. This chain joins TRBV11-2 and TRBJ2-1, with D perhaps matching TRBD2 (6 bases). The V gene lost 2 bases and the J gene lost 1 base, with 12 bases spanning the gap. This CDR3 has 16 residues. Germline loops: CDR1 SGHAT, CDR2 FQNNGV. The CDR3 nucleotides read TGTGCCAGCAGCTTAAGGCGGGATAGATCCTACAATGAGCAGTTCTTC. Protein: CASSLRRDRSYNEQFF.

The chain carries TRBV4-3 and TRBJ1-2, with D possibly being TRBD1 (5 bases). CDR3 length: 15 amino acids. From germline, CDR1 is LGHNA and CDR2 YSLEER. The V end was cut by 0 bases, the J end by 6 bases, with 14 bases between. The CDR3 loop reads CASSQEVFRDHGYTF. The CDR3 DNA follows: TGCGCCAGCAGCCAAGAGGTCTTTAGGGACCATGGCTACACCTTC.

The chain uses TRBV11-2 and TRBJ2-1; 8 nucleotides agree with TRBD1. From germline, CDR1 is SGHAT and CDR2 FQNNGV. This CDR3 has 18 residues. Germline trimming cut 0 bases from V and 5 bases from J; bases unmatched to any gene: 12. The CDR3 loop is CASSLEAFRDRRHNEQFF. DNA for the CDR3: TGTGCCAGCAGCTTAGAGGCTTTCCGGGACAGGCGACACAATGAGCAGTTCTTC. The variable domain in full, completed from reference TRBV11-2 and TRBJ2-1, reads EAGVAQSPRYKIIEKRQSVAFWCNPISGHATLYWYQQILGQGPKLLIQFQNNGVVDDSQLPKDRFSAERLKGVDSTLKIQPAKLEDSAVYLCASSLEAFRDRRHNEQFFGPGTRLTVL.

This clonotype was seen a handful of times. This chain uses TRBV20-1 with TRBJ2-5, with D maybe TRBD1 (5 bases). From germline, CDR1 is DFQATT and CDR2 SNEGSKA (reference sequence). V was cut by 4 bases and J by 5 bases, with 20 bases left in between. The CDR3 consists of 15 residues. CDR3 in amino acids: CSAKRSAGLLETQYF. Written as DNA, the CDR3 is TGCAGTGCTAAAAGAAGTGCAGGGTTGTTGGAGACCCAGTACTTC.

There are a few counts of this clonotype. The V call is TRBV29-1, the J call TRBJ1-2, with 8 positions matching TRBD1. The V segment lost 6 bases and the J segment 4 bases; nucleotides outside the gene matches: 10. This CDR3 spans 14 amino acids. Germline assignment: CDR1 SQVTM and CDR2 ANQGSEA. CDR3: CSVMGQDTFYGYTF. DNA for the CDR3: TGCAGCGTGATGGGACAGGACACCTTCTATGGCTACACCTTC. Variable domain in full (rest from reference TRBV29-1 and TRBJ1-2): SAVISQKPSRDICQRGTSLTIQCQVDSQVTMMFWYRQQPGQSLTLIATANQGSEATYESGFVIDKFPISRPNLTFSTLTVSNMSPEDSSIYLCSVMGQDTFYGYTFGSGTRLTVV.

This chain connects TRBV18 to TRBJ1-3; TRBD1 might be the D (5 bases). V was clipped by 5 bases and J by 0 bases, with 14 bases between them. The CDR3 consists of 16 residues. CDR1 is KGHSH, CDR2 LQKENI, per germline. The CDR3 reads CASSEYDQGSGNTIYF. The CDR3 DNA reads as TGTGCCAGCTCAGAATACGACCAGGGCTCTGGAAACACCATATATTTT.

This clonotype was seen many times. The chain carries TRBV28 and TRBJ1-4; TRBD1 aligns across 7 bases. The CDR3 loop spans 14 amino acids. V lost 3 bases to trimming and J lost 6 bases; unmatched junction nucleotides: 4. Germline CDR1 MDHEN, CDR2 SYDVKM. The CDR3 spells CASSLTGRYEKLFF. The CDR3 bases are TGTGCCAGCAGTTTGACAGGGCGGTATGAAAAACTGTTTTTT.

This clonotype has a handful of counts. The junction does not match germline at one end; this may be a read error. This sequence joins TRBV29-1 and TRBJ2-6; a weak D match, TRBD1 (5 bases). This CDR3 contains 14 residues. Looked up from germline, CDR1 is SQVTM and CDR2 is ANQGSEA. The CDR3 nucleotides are TGCAGCGTCGATGGGTTCTCTGGGGCCAGCGTCCTGACTTTC. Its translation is CSVDGFSGASVLTF.

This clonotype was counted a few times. CDR3 protein: CASSLTRSEAFF. The CDR3 nucleotides read TGTGCCAGCAGCTTAACTCGGTCTGAAGCTTTCTTT. The J gene is TRBJ1-1, the V gene TRBV7-2; D not resolved. The CDR3 has 12 residues. Trimming took 2 bases from V and 6 from J, leaving 7 bases between them. Germline loops: CDR1 SGHTA, CDR2 FQGNSA.

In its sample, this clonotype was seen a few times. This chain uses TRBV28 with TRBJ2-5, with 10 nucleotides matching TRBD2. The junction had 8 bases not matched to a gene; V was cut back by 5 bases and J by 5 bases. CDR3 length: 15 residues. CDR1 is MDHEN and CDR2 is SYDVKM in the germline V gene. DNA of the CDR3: TGTGCCAGCAGTCCCAGCGGGAGGGCCTTGGAGACCCAGTACTTC. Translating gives CASSPSGRALETQYF.

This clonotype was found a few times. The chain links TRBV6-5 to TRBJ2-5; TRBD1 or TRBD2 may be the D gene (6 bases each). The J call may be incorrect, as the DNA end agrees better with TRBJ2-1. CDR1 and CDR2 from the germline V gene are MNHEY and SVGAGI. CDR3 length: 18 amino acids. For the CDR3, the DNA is TGTGCCAGCAGTTCCTCTTCCCGGGGGCGGGTTTCGTACAATGAGCAGTTCTTC. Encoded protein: CASSSSSRGRVSYNEQFF.

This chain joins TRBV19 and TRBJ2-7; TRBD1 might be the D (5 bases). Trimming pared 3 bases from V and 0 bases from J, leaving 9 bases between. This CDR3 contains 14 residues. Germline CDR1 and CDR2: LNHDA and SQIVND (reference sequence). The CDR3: CASSMADSSYEQYF. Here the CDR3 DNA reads TGTGCCAGTAGTATGGCAGACAGCTCCTACGAGCAGTACTTC.

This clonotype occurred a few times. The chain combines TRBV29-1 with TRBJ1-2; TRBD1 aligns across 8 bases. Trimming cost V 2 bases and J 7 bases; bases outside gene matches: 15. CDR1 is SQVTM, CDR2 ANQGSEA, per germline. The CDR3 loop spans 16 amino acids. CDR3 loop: CSVESRRDRHTSGYTF. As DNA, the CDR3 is TGCAGCGTTGAAAGCCGCCGGGACAGGCACACCTCTGGCTACACCTTC.